These T cell receptor beta chains were read from a single sample in a study of response to subunit inactivated influenza vaccine. TCRdb ran MiXCR on the RT-PCR reads and lists one entry per CDR3 protein. This table holds over 750,000 distinct CDR3 sequences, around 21% found once. Sample: PBMCs from blood, taken around 5 days after vaccination. The source is a man aged 50 to 60 who received an inactivated influenza vaccine. The CDR3 runs from the conserved cysteine through the conserved F or W. Each record gives: J gene, clone size, D gene, V gene, CDR3 DNA, CDR3 protein. The D gene is left open where the match is weak. A row's size may be missing; if present it is once, few, many or a size class.

TRBJ2-5,few,.,TRBV5-5,TGTGCCAGCAGCTTCCCCCAGGAGTGGGAGACCCAGTACTTC,CASSFPQEWETQYF
TRBJ2-1,.,.,TRBV11-2,TGTGCCAGCAGCTTATTGGAACAGCCTTACAATGAGCAGTTCTTC,CASSLLEQPYNEQFF
TRBJ2-5,many,.,TRBV7-2,TGTGCCAGCAGCTTAGTTCCGGGAGAGACCCAGTACTTC,CASSLVPGETQYF
TRBJ2-6,.,.,TRBV12-3/TRBV12-4,TGTGCCAGCAGTCCCAAAGGCAGCTCAAGAGGGGCCAACGTCCTGACTTTC,CASSPKGSSRGANVLTF
TRBJ1-6,few,.,TRBV12-3/TRBV12-4,TGTGCCAGCAGTCGACAGGTACCGAATTCACCCCTCCACTTT,CASSRQVPNSPLHF
TRBJ1-6,few,.,TRBV7-2,TGTGCCAGCAGCTTAGCCCCCGTAACACGGTCCTATAATTCACCCCTCCACTTT,CASSLAPVTRSYNSPLHF
TRBJ2-1,once,.,TRBV2,TGTGCCAGCAGTGAAGCGGCACTTACCGACAATGAGCAGTTCTTC,CASSEAALTDNEQFF
TRBJ1-6,.,.,TRBV3-1,TGTGCCAGCAGCCAGGGGCAGAAAATATCACCCCTCCACTTT,CASSQGQKISPLHF
TRBJ2-7,many,TRBD2,TRBV7-2,TGTGCCAGCAGCCTGACTAGCGTCCACGAGCAGTACTTC,CASSLTSVHEQYF
TRBJ2-2,few,TRBD2,TRBV12-3/TRBV12-4,TGTGCCACTGGGCTAGCGGCCAACACCGGGGAGCTGTTTTTT,CATGLAANTGELFF
TRBJ1-1,.,.,TRBV7-2,TGTGCCAGCAGCCCTAATCCGGTGGTGAACACTGAAGCTTTCTTT,CASSPNPVVNTEAFF
TRBJ1-4,.,.,TRBV10-3,TGTGCCATCAGTGAGTCAGATACTGAAAAACTGTTTTTT,CAISESDTEKLFF
TRBJ2-1,few,TRBD2,TRBV4-2,TGTGCCAGCAGCCAAGAAGCCAGCGGGAGGTTGTACAATGAGCAGTTCTTC,CASSQEASGRLYNEQFF
TRBJ2-7,few,TRBD1,TRBV5-5,TGTGCCAGCAGCTCCCTCCCAGGGACAGTAATCCACGAGCAGTACTTC,CASSSLPGTVIHEQYF
TRBJ2-7,few,TRBD1,TRBV7-9,TGTGCCAGCAGATCGACAGGGCCCTCCTACGAGCAGTACTTC,CASRSTGPSYEQYF
TRBJ1-1,few,.,TRBV6-5,TGTGCCAGCAGTTACTCGTTCCGTGTTTCGAACACTGAAGCTTTCTTT,CASSYSFRVSNTEAFF
TRBJ2-1,.,TRBD2,TRBV10-3,TGTGCCATCAGTGAGCAGGCTAGCGGGAGTGCCTCCTACAATGAGCAGTTCTTC,CAISEQASGSASYNEQFF
TRBJ2-7,.,.,TRBV7-9,TGTGCCAGCAGCCCCATCTTTAGTCGGTTCTACTACGAGCAGTACTTC,CASSPIFSRFYYEQYF
TRBJ2-2,.,TRBD2,TRBV7-3,TGTGCCAGCAGCTCCGGATTAGCGGGAGAAGGGTCCGGGGAGCTGTTTTTT,CASSSGLAGEGSGELFF
TRBJ2-1,many,.,TRBV12-3/TRBV12-4,TGTGCCAGCGGAGAACAGGGCCCTCGGTTCTTC,CASGEQGPRFF
TRBJ1-2,few,TRBD1,TRBV4-1,TGCGCCAGCAGCCAACAGGGGGCCGGCCATTCCGGCTACACCTTC,CASSQQGAGHSGYTF
TRBJ2-7,many,TRBD1,TRBV29-1,TGCAGCGCTTCCGGGACAGGGGCCTACGAGCAGTACTTC,CSASGTGAYEQYF
TRBJ2-7,.,.,TRBV5-1,TGCGCCAGCAGCTTGATAACGCAGGGAAACGAGCAGTACTTC,CASSLITQGNEQYF
TRBJ2-3,.,TRBD2,TRBV7-2,TGTGCCAGCAGCTTTGGTAGCGGGGGGTCTACAGATACGCAGTATTTT,CASSFGSGGSTDTQYF
TRBJ2-3,few,TRBD2,TRBV11-2,TGTGCCAGCAGCTTAGTTCCGGGACTAGCGGGAGAAGATACGCAGTATTTT,CASSLVPGLAGEDTQYF
TRBJ2-3,.,.,TRBV7-2,TGTGCCAGCAGCTTACCACCCTCTACTGGGGATGATACGCAGTATTTT,CASSLPPSTGDDTQYF
TRBJ2-2,few,.,TRBV4-2,TGTGCCAGCAGCCAAGATTATGGCGCGGGTACCGGGGAGCTGTTTTTT,CASSQDYGAGTGELFF
TRBJ2-1,few,.,TRBV6-1,TGTGCCAGCAGTGAAGTTTGGAGCTCCTACAATGAGCAGTTCTTC,CASSEVWSSYNEQFF
TRBJ2-1,many,.,TRBV20-1,TGCAGTGCCCTGACGGGGAGCTCCTACAATGAGCAGTTCTTC,CSALTGSSYNEQFF
TRBJ2-5,.,TRBD1,TRBV20-1,TGCAGTGCAGCAGGGACAGCGCAAGAGACCCAGTACTTC,CSAAGTAQETQYF
TRBJ2-3,.,.,TRBV5-1,TGCGCCAGCAGCTCCGGGGGGCTTGGGTCCACAGATACGCAGTATTTT,CASSSGGLGSTDTQYF
TRBJ1-1,.,.,TRBV28,TGTGCCAGCAGTAGGGGTGGGATGAACACTGAAGCTTTCTTT,CASSRGGMNTEAFF
TRBJ2-7,.,.,TRBV20-1,TGCAGTGCTGGACCGGTCCAGCGTCACTCCTACGAGCAGTACTTC,CSAGPVQRHSYEQYF
TRBJ2-6,.,.,TRBV9,TGTGCCAGCAGCGGTCCAGCTGGGGCCAACGTCCTGACTTTC,CASSGPAGANVLTF
TRBJ2-1,few,TRBD1,TRBV4-1,TGCGCCAGCAGCCCCGACCGGACAGGAGTCGCCTACAATGAGCAGTTCTTC,CASSPDRTGVAYNEQFF
TRBJ1-3,.,.,TRBV20-1,TGCAGTGCTACTAGTGGAAACACCATATATTTT,CSATSGNTIYF
TRBJ1-1,once,.,TRBV28,TGTGCCAGCAGTGTTACAGTCGACACTGAAGCTTTCTTT,CASSVTVDTEAFF
TRBJ1-6,.,.,TRBV6-1,TGTGCCAGCAGTCCCCGGGACGTGGACAATTCACCCCTCCACTTT,CASSPRDVDNSPLHF
TRBJ2-6,few,TRBD1,TRBV5-1,TGCGCCAGCAGCGTGGGACAGGTAGCCTCTGGGGCCAACGTCCTGACTTTC,CASSVGQVASGANVLTF
TRBJ2-7,few,.,TRBV4-3,TGCGCCAGCAGTCAGGGACGACAGATCTACGAGCAGTACTTC,CASSQGRQIYEQYF
TRBJ2-7,.,.,TRBV7-9,TGTGCCAGCAGCTTCCCCGGCGGACGAGACCACGAGCAGTACTTC,CASSFPGGRDHEQYF
TRBJ2-3,.,TRBD1,TRBV12-3/TRBV12-4,TGTGCCAGCAGTTTAATAGGGACAGGGGTCACAGATACGCAGTATTTT,CASSLIGTGVTDTQYF
TRBJ2-1,.,TRBD1,TRBV24-1,TGTGCCACCAGTGATTGGGGGACAGGGTCCTACAATGAGCAGTTCTTC,CATSDWGTGSYNEQFF
TRBJ1-2,.,.,TRBV18,TGTGCCAGCTCACCCCGCGGAGACCTTAACTATGGCTACACCTTC,CASSPRGDLNYGYTF